The rows below give T cell receptor beta chains drawn from one sample of a study of T-cell memory formation after mild COVID-19. TCRdb independently ran MiXCR on the 5' RACE reads; one entry per CDR3 protein. Of 250,000 to 300,000 distinct CDR3 sequences listed, approximately 19% are singletons. The sequenced sample was PBMCs or a T cell subset sorted from them (not recorded which). Every receptor here comes from a man younger than 30 who had mild COVID-19 (a few samples of this study predate the infection). Cell type and time point are not known. The CDR3 runs from the conserved cysteine through the conserved F or W. The D gene is left open where the match is weak. Clone size is shown for a subset of rows, as once, few, many or a class of expanded clone.

abundance,v_gene,j_gene,len,d_gene,CDR3nt,CDR3aa
-,TRBV7-9,TRBJ1-2,15,-,TGTGCCAGCAGCTCAGGAACCCTCTTTGTCTATGGCTACACCTTC,CASSSGTLFVYGYTF
-,TRBV7-7,TRBJ2-1,14,-,TGTGCCAGCAGCACCGGACGGGCTAGCAATGAGCAGTTCTTC,CASSTGRASNEQFF
-,TRBV7-2,TRBJ2-3,14,-,TGTGCCAGCAGCTTAGTCTTGTGGGCAGATACGCAGTATTTT,CASSLVLWADTQYF
many,TRBV10-3,TRBJ2-5,15,-,TGTGCCATCAGTGAGTCGCCGACAGGCGGTGAGACCCAGTACTTC,CAISESPTGGETQYF
few,TRBV6-1,TRBJ2-5,14,TRBD1,TGTGCCAGCAGTGTACAGGGGGCTTTGGAGACCCAGTACTTC,CASSVQGALETQYF
few,TRBV7-2,TRBJ2-3,12,TRBD1,TGTGCCAGCAGCCGTACAGGGACAGGGGTGTATTTT,CASSRTGTGVYF
-,TRBV12-3/TRBV12-4,TRBJ1-1,14,-,TGTGCCAGCAGCCTAGGGTCAGAGACTACTGAAGCTTTCTTT,CASSLGSETTEAFF
-,TRBV30,TRBJ2-7,12,-,TGTGCCTGGAGGGGCTGGGGGTACGAGCAGTACTTC,CAWRGWGYEQYF
-,TRBV27,TRBJ1-2,13,-,TGTGCCAGCAGTTTATCGGCAGGCTATGGCTACACCTTC,CASSLSAGYGYTF
-,TRBV5-6,TRBJ2-2,16,TRBD1,TGTGCCAGCAGCCGACTCGACAGGGGAGAAACCGGGGAGCTGTTTTTT,CASSRLDRGETGELFF
many,TRBV10-3,TRBJ2-3,13,TRBD2,TGTGCCATCGGGACTAGCGGCTCTGATACGCAGTATTTT,CAIGTSGSDTQYF
few,TRBV9,TRBJ2-7,15,-,TGTGCCAGCAGCGTAGGAGCAGGGGATTCCTACGAGCAGTACTTC,CASSVGAGDSYEQYF
few,TRBV4-3,TRBJ2-7,14,-,TGCGCCAGCAGCCAAGTCGTACGCGGCGGCGAGCAGTACTTC,CASSQVVRGGEQYF
few,TRBV4-2,TRBJ2-1,15,TRBD2,TGTGCCAGCAGGCCCGCACTAGCGGGGGGGGATGAGCAGTTCTTC,CASRPALAGGDEQFF
few,TRBV4-1,TRBJ2-2,15,TRBD1,TGCGCCAGCAGCCTCGCAGGGGGCTTCACCGGGGAGCTGTTTTTT,CASSLAGGFTGELFF
many,TRBV7-3,TRBJ2-5,14,-,TGTGCCAGCAGCTTAGGGGCCGCCCAAGAGACCCAGTACTTC,CASSLGAAQETQYF
-,TRBV7-9,TRBJ2-5,17,TRBD2,TGTGCCAGCAGCCCTTTAAACCGGGACTACCTCCAAGAGACCCAGTACTTC,CASSPLNRDYLQETQYF
-,TRBV7-2,TRBJ2-1,16,TRBD2,TGTGCCAGCAGCTTTAAGCGGGGGGGTTCCTACAATGAGCAGTTCTTC,CASSFKRGGSYNEQFF
-,TRBV4-3,TRBJ2-7,15,TRBD1,TGCGCCAGCAGCCTCACGACAGGGAGCTCCTACGAGCAGTACTTC,CASSLTTGSSYEQYF
-,TRBV2,TRBJ2-3,13,-,TGTGCCAGCAGCCAAGGACGGGAAGATACGCAGTATTTT,CASSQGREDTQYF
many,TRBV20-1,TRBJ2-1,17,TRBD1,TGCAGTGCATCGGGACAGGGGATTCTTGAACCCTTCAATGAGCAGTTCTTC,CSASGQGILEPFNEQFF
-,TRBV20-1,TRBJ1-1,12,-,TGCAGTGCTAGGAGGGAAGTCACTGAAGCTTTCTTT,CSARREVTEAFF
few,TRBV2,TRBJ2-2,14,-,TGTGCCAGCATCTCGGGGACGTCCACCGGGGAGCTGTTTTTT,CASISGTSTGELFF
-,TRBV7-8,TRBJ2-5,16,TRBD1,TGTGCCAGCAGCCGCCGGGACAGGACCAGCCAAGAGACCCAGTACTTC,CASSRRDRTSQETQYF
-,TRBV4-1,TRBJ2-5,16,TRBD2,TGCGCCAGCAGCCAAGGGGCGGGGGGGCTCCAAGAGACCCAGTACTTC,CASSQGAGGLQETQYF
few,TRBV5-1,TRBJ2-6,14,-,TGCGCCAGCCAAGGGATCTCTGGGGCCAACGTCCTGACTTTC,CASQGISGANVLTF
-,TRBV6-6,TRBJ2-3,14,TRBD2,TGTGCCAGCATCCAAGGACTAGAGAGAAATACGCAGTATTTT,CASIQGLERNTQYF
many,TRBV5-1,TRBJ1-6,16,-,TGCGCCAGCAGCTTGGCGGGGAGCTCCTATAATTCACCCCTCCACTTT,CASSLAGSSYNSPLHF
few,TRBV12-3/TRBV12-4,TRBJ1-1,15,-,TGTGCCTCCAAGGGGGGCATGTGGATGAACACTGAAGCTTTCTTT,CASKGGMWMNTEAFF
few,TRBV4-1,TRBJ2-3,18,-,TGCGCCAGCAGCCAAGGGGCTCGGGGGCCCCAAGGGACAGATACGCAGTATTTT,CASSQGARGPQGTDTQYF
few,TRBV7-8,TRBJ2-5,18,TRBD2,TGTGCCAGCAGCACACCTGCCCTCGGCGGGGGGAATCAAGAGACCCAGTACTTC,CASSTPALGGGNQETQYF
-,TRBV20-1,TRBJ2-3,15,TRBD1,TGCAGTGCTAGAGGGACAGGGGGTACAACAGATACGCAGTATTTT,CSARGTGGTTDTQYF
-,TRBV5-8,TRBJ1-2,14,TRBD1,TGTGCCAGCACCCCGCCCGGACAGGCCTATGGCTACACCTTC,CASTPPGQAYGYTF
-,TRBV12-3/TRBV12-4,TRBJ1-6,13,-,TGTGCCAGCAGTCTGACAGTCAATTCACCCCTCCACTTT,CASSLTVNSPLHF
-,TRBV6-5,TRBJ1-2,12,-,TGTGCCAGCTCTACAGGTCTTTATGGCTACACCTTC,CASSTGLYGYTF
few,TRBV14,TRBJ2-4,15,TRBD1,TGTGCCAGCAGCCGCGGGACAGGGCACAAAAACATTCAGTACTTC,CASSRGTGHKNIQYF
few,TRBV9,TRBJ2-1,13,-,TGTGCCAGCAGCGTAAACAGGGACAATGAGCAGTTCTTC,CASSVNRDNEQFF
many,TRBV5-1,TRBJ2-1,13,-,TGCGCCAGCAGCATAGGAGAGGCCAATGAGCAGTTCTTC,CASSIGEANEQFF
few,TRBV7-3,TRBJ2-2,15,-,TGTGCCAGCAGCTTAAGCCCGTGGAACACCGGGGAGCTGTTTTTT,CASSLSPWNTGELFF
-,TRBV24-1,TRBJ2-1,15,-,TGTGCCACCAGTGATCCACTCCTCTCCTACAATGAGCAGTTCTTC,CATSDPLLSYNEQFF
few,TRBV7-7,TRBJ2-5,15,TRBD2,TGTGCCAGCAGCTTAGCTGCGGGGGTACAAGAGACCCAGTACTTC,CASSLAAGVQETQYF
-,TRBV6-6,TRBJ2-3,15,-,TGTGCCAGCAGTTACAGCCGGACAGCCCTTGATACGCAGTATTTT,CASSYSRTALDTQYF
few,TRBV4-3,TRBJ2-1,13,-,TGCGCCAGCAGCCAAGATTGGGCAGGCGAGCAGTTCTTC,CASSQDWAGEQFF
few,TRBV12-3/TRBV12-4,TRBJ1-2,14,-,TGTGCCAGCAGTCGGGACCGACAAAACTATGGCTACACCTTC,CASSRDRQNYGYTF
-,TRBV29-1,TRBJ2-2,12,-,TGCAGCGTTGTGCCCGCAGCCGGGGAGCTGTTTTTT,CSVVPAAGELFF
few,TRBV18,TRBJ1-3,15,-,TGTGCCAGCTCACCGACCGGGACCTCTGGAAACACCATATATTTT,CASSPTGTSGNTIYF
-,TRBV7-2,TRBJ2-3,15,-,TGTGCCAGCAGCTTAGGAGGAGGGTACACAGATACGCAGTATTTT,CASSLGGGYTDTQYF
-,TRBV5-1,TRBJ2-5,14,TRBD1,TGCGCCAGCAGCACCACAGGGGGCCAAGAGACCCAGTACTTC,CASSTTGGQETQYF
-,TRBV10-1,TRBJ2-1,13,-,TGCGCCAGCAGCCCAGGGCAGCGGCATGAGCAGTTCTTC,CASSPGQRHEQFF
few,TRBV24-1,TRBJ2-1,14,-,TGTGCCACCAGTGACATATCCGGAAACAATGAGCAGTTCTTC,CATSDISGNNEQFF
-,TRBV5-1,TRBJ1-5,15,-,TGCGCCAGCAGCTTGGAGGGGAAACTATATCAGCCCCAGCATTTT,CASSLEGKLYQPQHF
-,TRBV7-2,TRBJ1-2,14,-,TGTGCCAGCAGCACGTACATTCTGAACTATGGCTACACCTTC,CASSTYILNYGYTF
-,TRBV20-1,TRBJ2-7,11,-,TGCAGCGCTGCTGGGTCCTACGAGCAGTACTTC,CSAAGSYEQYF
-,TRBV5-5,TRBJ1-5,15,TRBD1,TGTGCCAGCAGCCGGACGCAGGGGGCGGGTCAGCCCCAGCATTTT,CASSRTQGAGQPQHF
few,TRBV4-1,TRBJ2-1,14,-,TGCGCCAGCAGCCAAGGTTGGGTCCGCAATGAGCAGTTCTTC,CASSQGWVRNEQFF
-,TRBV19,TRBJ2-3,13,TRBD2,TGTGCCAGTAGTTTTGGACTAGCCGAAACCCAGTATTTT,CASSFGLAETQYF
-,TRBV5-4,TRBJ2-1,14,-,TGTGCCAGCAGCTTGGACGGGGGTAGCAATGAGCAGTTCTTC,CASSLDGGSNEQFF